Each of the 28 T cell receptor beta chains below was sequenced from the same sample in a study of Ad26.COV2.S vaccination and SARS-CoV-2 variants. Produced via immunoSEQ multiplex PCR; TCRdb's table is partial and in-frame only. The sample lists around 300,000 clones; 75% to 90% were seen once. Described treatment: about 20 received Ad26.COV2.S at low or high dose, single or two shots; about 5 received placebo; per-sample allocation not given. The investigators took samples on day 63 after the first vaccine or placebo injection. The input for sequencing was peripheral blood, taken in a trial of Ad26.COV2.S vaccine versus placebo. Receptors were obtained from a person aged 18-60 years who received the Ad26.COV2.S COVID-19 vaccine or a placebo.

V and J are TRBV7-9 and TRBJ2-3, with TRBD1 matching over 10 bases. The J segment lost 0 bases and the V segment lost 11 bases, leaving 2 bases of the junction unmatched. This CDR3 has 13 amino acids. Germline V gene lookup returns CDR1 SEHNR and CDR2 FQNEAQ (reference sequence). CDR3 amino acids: CADRGPSTDTQYF. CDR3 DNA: TGTGCCGACAGGGGGCCTAGCACAGATACGCAGTATTTT.

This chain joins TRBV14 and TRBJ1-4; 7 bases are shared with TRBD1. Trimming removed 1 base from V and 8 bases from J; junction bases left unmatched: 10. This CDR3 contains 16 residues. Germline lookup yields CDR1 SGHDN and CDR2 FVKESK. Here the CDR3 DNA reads TGTGCCAGCAGCCAAGCCAAAGACAGGGTTAGGGAAAAACTGTTTTTT. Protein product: CASSQAKDRVREKLFF.

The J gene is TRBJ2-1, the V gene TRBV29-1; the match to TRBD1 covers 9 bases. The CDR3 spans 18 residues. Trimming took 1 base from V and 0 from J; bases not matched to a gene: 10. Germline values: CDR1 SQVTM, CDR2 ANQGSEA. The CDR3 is CSVEGDREDPSSYNEQFF. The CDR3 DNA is TGCAGCGTTGAAGGGGACAGGGAAGATCCTAGCTCCTACAATGAGCAGTTCTTC.

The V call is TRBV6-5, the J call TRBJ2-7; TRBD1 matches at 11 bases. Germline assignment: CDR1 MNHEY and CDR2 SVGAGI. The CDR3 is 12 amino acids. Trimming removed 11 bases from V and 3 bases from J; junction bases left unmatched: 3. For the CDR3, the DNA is TGTGCCTGCGGGACAGGGGGCTACGAGCAGTACTTC. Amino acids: CACGTGGYEQYF.

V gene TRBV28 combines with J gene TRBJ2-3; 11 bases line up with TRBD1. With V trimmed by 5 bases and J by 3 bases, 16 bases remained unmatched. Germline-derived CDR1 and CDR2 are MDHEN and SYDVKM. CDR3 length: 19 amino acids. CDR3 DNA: TGTGCCAGCAGTCCTCAACCCGGGACAGGGGGAAGTGGGACAGATACGCAGTATTTT. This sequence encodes CASSPQPGTGGSGTDTQYF.

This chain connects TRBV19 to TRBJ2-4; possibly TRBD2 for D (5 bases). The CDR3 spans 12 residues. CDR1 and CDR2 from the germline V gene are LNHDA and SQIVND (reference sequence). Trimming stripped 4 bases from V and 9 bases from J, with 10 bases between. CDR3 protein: CASSNGVGIQYF. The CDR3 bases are TGTGCCAGTAGTAACGGGGTGGGCATTCAGTACTTC.

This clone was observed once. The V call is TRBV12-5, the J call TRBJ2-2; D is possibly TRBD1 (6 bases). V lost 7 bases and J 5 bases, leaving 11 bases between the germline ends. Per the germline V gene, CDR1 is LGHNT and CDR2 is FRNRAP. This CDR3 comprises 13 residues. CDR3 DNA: TGTGCTAGTGCGGATAGGGGGACCGGGGAGCTGTTTTTT. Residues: CASADRGTGELFF. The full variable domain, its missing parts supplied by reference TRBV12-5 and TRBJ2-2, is DARVTQTPRHKVTEMGQEVTMRCQPILGHNTVFWYRQTMMQGLELLAYFRNRAPLDDSGMPKDRFSAEMPDATLATLKIQPSEPRDSAVYFCASADRGTGELFFGEGSRLTVL.

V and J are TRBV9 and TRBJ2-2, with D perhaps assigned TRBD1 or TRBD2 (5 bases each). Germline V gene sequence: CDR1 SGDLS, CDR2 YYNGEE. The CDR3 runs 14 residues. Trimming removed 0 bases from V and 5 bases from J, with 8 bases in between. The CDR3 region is CASSVGDGTGELFF. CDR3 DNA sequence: TGTGCCAGCAGCGTAGGGGACGGGACCGGGGAGCTGTTTTTT.

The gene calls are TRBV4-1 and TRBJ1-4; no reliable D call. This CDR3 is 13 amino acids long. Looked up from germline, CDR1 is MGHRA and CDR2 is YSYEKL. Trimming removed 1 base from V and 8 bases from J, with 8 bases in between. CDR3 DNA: TGCGCCAGCAGCCAAGGTACTAGGGAAAAACTGTTTTTT. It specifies CASSQGTREKLFF.

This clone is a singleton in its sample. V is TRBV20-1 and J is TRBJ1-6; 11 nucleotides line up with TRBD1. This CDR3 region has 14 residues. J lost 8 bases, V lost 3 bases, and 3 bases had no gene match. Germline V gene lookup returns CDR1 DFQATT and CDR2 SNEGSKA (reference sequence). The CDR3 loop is CSASRTGGHSPLHF. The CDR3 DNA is TGCAGTGCTAGTCGGACAGGGGGCCATTCACCCCTCCACTTT.

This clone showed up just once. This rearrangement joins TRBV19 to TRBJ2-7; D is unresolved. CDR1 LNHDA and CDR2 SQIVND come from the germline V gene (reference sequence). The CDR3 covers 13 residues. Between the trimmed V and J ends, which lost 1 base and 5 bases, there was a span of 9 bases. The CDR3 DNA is TGTGCCAGTAGTATAGGGCTGCTTGACGAGCAGTACGTC. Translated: CASSIGLLDEQYV.

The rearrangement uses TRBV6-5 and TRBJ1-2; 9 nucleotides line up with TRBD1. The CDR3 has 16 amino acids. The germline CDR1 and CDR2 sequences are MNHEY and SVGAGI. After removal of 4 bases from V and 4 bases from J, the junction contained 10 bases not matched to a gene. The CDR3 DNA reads TGTGCCAGCAGTTTACTGACCGGGACAGGGACCTATGGCTACACCTTC. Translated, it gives CASSLLTGTGTYGYTF.

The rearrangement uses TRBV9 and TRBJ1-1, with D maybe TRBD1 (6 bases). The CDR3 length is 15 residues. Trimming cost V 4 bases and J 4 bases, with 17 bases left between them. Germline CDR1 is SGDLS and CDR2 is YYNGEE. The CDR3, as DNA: TGTGCCAGCAGCCTCTTTGGGGGGCTGGTCACTGAAGCTTTCTTT. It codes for CASSLFGGLVTEAFF.

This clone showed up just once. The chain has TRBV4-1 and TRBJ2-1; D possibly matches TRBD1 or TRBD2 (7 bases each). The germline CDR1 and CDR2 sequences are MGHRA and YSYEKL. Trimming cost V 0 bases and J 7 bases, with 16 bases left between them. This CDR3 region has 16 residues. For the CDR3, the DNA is TGCGCCAGCAGCCAAGAAAGGGGAGGGGGCCAAAATGAGCAGTTCTTC. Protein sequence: CASSQERGGGQNEQFF.

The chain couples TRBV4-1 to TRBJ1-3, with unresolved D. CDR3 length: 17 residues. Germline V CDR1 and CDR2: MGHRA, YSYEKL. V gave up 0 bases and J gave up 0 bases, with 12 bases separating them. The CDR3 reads CASSQEDWQTSGNTIYF. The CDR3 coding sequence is TGCGCCAGCAGCCAAGAAGACTGGCAGACCTCTGGAAACACCATATATTTT.

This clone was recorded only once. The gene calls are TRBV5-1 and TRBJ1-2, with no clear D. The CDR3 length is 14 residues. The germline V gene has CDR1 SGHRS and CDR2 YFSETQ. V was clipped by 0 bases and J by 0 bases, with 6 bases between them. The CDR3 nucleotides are TGCGCCAGCAGCTTGGATAGGACTAACTATGGCTACACCTTC. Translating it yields CASSLDRTNYGYTF.

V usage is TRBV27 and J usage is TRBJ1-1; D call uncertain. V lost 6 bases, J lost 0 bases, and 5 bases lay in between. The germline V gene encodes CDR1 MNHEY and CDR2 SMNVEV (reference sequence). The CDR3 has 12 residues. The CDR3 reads CASRNMNTEAFF. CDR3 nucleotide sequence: TGTGCCAGCAGGAACATGAACACTGAAGCTTTCTTT.

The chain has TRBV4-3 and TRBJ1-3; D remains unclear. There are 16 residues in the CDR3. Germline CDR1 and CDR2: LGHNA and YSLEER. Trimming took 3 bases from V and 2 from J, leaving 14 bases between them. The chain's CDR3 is CASSHEGARAGNTIYF. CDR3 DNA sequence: TGCGCCAGCAGCCACGAGGGCGCTCGGGCTGGAAACACCATATATTTT.

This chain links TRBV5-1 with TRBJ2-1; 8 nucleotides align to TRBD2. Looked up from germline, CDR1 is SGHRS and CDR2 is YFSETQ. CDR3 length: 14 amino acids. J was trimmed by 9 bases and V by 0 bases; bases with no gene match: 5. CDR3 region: CASSLGAGAGEQFF. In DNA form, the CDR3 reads TGCGCCAGCAGCTTGGGAGCGGGGGCGGGTGAGCAGTTCTTC.

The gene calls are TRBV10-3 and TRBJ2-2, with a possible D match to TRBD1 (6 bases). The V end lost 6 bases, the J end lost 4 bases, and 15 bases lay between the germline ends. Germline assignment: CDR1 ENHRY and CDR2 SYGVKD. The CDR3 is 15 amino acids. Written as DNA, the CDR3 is TGTGCCATCAGCCCCGGGACAAGCGGCACCGGGGAGCTGTTTTTT. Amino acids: CAISPGTSGTGELFF.

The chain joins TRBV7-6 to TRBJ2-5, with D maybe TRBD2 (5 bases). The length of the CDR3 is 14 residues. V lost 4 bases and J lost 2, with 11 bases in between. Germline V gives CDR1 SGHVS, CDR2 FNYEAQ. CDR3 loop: CASSSIPGQETQYF. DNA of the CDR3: TGTGCCAGCAGCTCGATACCGGGGCAAGAGACCCAGTACTTC.

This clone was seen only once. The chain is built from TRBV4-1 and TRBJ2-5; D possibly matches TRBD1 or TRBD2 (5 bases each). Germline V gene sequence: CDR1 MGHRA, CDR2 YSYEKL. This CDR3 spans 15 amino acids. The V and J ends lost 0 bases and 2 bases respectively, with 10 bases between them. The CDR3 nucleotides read TGCGCCAGCAGCCAAGATAGAGGGGTACAAGAGACCCAGTACTTC. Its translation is CASSQDRGVQETQYF.

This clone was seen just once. This CDR3 reads CASSTLISGESNIQYF. CDR3 in DNA: TGTGCCAGCAGCACCCTGATAAGCGGGGAGTCAAACATTCAGTACTTC. This chain joins TRBV7-9 and TRBJ2-4; 7 bases fit TRBD2. J was trimmed by 6 bases and V by 5 bases; bases with no gene match: 13. Germline values: CDR1 SEHNR, CDR2 FQNEAQ (reference sequence). The CDR3 extends over 16 amino acids.

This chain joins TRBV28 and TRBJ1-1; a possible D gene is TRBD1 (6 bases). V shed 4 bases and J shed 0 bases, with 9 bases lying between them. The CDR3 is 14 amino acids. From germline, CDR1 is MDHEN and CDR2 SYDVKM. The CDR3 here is CASSSGVLNTEAFF. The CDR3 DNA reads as TGTGCCAGCAGTTCAGGGGTGTTGAACACTGAAGCTTTCTTT.

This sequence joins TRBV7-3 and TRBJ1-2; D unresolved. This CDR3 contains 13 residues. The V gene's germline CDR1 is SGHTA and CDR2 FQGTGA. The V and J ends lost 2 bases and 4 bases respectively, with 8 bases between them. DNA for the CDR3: TGTGCCAGCAGCTTATCAGCCAGCTATGGCTACACCTTC. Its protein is CASSLSASYGYTF.

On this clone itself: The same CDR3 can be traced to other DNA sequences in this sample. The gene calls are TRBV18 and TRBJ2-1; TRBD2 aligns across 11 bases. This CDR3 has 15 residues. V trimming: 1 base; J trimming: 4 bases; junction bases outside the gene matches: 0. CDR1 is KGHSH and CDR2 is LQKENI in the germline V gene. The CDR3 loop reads CASSPLAGGYNEQFF. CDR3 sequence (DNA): TGTGCCAGCTCACCACTAGCGGGGGGGTACAATGAGCAGTTCTTC.

In DNA form, the CDR3 reads TGTGCCAGCAGTTTAGCGAATAGGGGGATTGAGCAGTTCTTC. Protein sequence: CASSLANRGIEQFF. V gene TRBV28 combines with J gene TRBJ2-1; the D gene is possibly TRBD1 (6 bases). This CDR3 comprises 14 residues. Deletions cut 2 bases from V and 9 bases from J, with 14 bases between. Germline V gives CDR1 MDHEN, CDR2 SYDVKM.

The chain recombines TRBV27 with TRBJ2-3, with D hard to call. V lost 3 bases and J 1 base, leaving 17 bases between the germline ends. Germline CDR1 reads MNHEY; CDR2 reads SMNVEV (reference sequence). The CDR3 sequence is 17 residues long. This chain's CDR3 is CASSFRVRAGRTDTQYF. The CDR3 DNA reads TGTGCCAGCAGTTTTCGGGTTCGGGCTGGGCGCACAGATACGCAGTATTTT.